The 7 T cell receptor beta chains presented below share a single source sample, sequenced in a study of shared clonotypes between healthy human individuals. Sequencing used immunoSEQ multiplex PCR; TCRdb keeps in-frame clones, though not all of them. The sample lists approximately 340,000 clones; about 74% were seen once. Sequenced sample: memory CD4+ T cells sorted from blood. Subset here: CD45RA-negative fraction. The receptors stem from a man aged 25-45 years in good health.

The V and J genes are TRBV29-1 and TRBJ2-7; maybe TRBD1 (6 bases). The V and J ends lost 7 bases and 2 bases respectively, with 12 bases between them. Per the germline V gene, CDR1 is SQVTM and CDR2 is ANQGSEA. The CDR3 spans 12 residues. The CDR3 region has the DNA TGCAGCGCCGGGACAAGCGCCTACGAGCAGTACTTC. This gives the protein CSAGTSAYEQYF.

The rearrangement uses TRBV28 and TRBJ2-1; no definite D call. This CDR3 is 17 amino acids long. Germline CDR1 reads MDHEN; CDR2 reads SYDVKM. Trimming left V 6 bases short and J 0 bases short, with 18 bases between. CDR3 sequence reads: CASSSGPHLSSYNEQFF. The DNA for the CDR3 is TGTGCCAGCAGCTCCGGACCTCACCTAAGCTCCTACAATGAGCAGTTCTTC.

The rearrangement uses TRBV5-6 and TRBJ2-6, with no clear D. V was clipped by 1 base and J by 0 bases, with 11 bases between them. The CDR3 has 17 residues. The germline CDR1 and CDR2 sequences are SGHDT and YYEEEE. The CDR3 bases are TGTGCCAGCAGCTTGTACGATATGAGCTCTGGGGCCAACGTCCTGACTTTC. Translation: CASSLYDMSSGANVLTF.

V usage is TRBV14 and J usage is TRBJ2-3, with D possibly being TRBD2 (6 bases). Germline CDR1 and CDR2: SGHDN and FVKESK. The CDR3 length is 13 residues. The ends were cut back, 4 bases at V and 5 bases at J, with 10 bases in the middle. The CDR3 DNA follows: TGTGCCAGCAGCCCCTGGGGGGAAGATACGCAGTATTTT. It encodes CASSPWGEDTQYF.

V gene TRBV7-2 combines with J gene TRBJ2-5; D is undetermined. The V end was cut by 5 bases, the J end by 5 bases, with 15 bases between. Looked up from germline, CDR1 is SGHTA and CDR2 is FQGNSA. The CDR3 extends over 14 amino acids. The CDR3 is CASSLRAGVETQYF. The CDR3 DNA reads TGTGCCAGCAGCCTACGGGCTGGGGTGGAGACCCAGTACTTC.

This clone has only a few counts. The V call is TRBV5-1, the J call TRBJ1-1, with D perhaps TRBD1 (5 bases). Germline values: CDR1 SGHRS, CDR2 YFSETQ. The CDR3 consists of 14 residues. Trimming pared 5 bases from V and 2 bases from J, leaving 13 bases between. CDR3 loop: CASSNQGRNTEAFF. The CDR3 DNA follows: TGCGCCAGCAGTAATCAGGGCCGAAACACTGAAGCTTTCTTT.

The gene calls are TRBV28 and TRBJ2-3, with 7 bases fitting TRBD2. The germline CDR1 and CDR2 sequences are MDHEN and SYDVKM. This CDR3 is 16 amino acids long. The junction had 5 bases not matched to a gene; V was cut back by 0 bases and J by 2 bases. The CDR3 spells CASSLWSGTVTDTQYF. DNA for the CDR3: TGTGCCAGCAGTTTATGGAGCGGGACTGTCACAGATACGCAGTATTTT.